Following are 9 T cell receptor beta chains from one sample sequenced in a study of cytomegalovirus exposure and HLA in healthy donors. The PCR was carried out with 60 Vbeta primers and 13 Jbeta primers. Clones were read by immunoSEQ multiplex PCR, and TCRdb kept only the in-frame ones, dropping some. In the table there are roughly 220,000 clones, roughly 80% of which are singletons. Sequencing used PBMCs. These receptors all come from a man aged 25-45 years in good health and CMV-seronegative.

This clone appeared a single time. J is TRBJ2-7 and V is TRBV5-6, with D hard to call. Germline CDR1 is SGHDT and CDR2 is YYEEEE. Trimming removed 0 bases at V and 0 bases at J, with 10 bases between. The CDR3 extends over 15 amino acids. CDR3 sequence reads: CASSLVAASSYEQYF. CDR3 nucleotides: TGTGCCAGCAGCTTGGTTGCGGCTAGCTCCTACGAGCAGTACTTC.

CDR3 nucleotides: TGTGCCAGCAGTATGGACAGGGGGCCTAACTATGGCTACACCTTC. As protein: CASSMDRGPNYGYTF. The V call is TRBV6-1, the J call TRBJ1-2; 11 bases fit TRBD1. The CDR3 is made up of 15 amino acids. The germline V gene encodes CDR1 MNHNS and CDR2 SASEGT. Losses at the gene ends were 5 bases for V and 0 bases for J; bases not matched to a gene: 2.

The DNA of the CDR3 is TGTGCCAGCAGCACACGGACTTCCGGGACAGGCTACGAGCAGTACTTC. It encodes CASSTRTSGTGYEQYF. This chain uses TRBV7-2 with TRBJ2-7; 8 nucleotides align to TRBD1. The V segment lost 5 bases and the J segment 3 bases; nucleotides outside the gene matches: 12. The CDR3 consists of 16 residues. Germline assignment: CDR1 SGHTA and CDR2 FQGNSA.

The rearrangement links TRBV7-9 to TRBJ2-1; possible D gene TRBD2, 5 bases. From germline, CDR1 is SEHNR and CDR2 FQNEAQ (reference sequence). The CDR3 extends over 16 amino acids. Trimming pared 5 bases from V and 2 bases from J, leaving 16 bases between. Here the CDR3 DNA reads TGTGCCAGCAGCCCAATGAGGGTACAGACCTACAATGAGCAGTTCTTC. It translates to CASSPMRVQTYNEQFF.

In this sample, this clone turned up a few times. This chain uses TRBV6-5 with TRBJ1-4, with 7 positions matching TRBD1. There are 15 residues in the CDR3. The junction had 4 bases not matched to a gene; V was cut back by 6 bases and J by 0 bases. Germline CDR1 reads MNHEY; CDR2 reads SVGAGI. CDR3 DNA sequence: TGTGCCAGCAGAGTAGGACAGGCAACTAATGAAAAACTGTTTTTT. Translated, it gives CASRVGQATNEKLFF.

A few counts support this clone. J is TRBJ2-2 and V is TRBV7-3; a possible D gene is TRBD1 (5 bases). Germline lookup yields CDR1 SGHTA and CDR2 FQGTGA. V gave up 5 bases and J gave up 5 bases, with 12 bases separating them. The CDR3 is made up of 14 amino acids. CDR3 in amino acids: CASSRTGLTGELFF. In DNA form, the CDR3 reads TGTGCCAGCAGCCGTACAGGTTTAACCGGGGAGCTGTTTTTT.

The rearrangement uses TRBV18 and TRBJ1-2; TRBD1 aligns across 7 bases. CDR3 size: 15 residues. Losses at the gene ends were 4 bases for V and 1 base for J; bases not matched to a gene: 6. In germline, CDR1 is KGHSH, CDR2 LQKENI. The CDR3 sequence: CASSQGQKINYGYTF. The DNA of the CDR3 is TGTGCCAGCTCACAGGGACAGAAAATTAACTATGGCTACACCTTC. Full variable domain (missing parts from reference TRBV18 and TRBJ1-2): NAGVMQNPRHLVRRRGQEARLRCSPMKGHSHVYWYRQLPEEGLKFMVYLQKENIIDESGMPKERFSAEFPKEGPSILRIQQVVRGDSAAYFCASSQGQKINYGYTFGSGTRLTVV.

This clone was seen more than once but under ten times. The V call is TRBV9, the J call TRBJ2-3; 8 bases are shared with TRBD1. Germline loops: CDR1 SGDLS, CDR2 YYNGEE. V lost 1 base and J lost 6; bases outside the gene matches: 7. CDR3 length: 15 amino acids. The CDR3 nucleotides are TGTGCCAGCAGCGTAAGCGGACAGGGATCCGATACGCAGTATTTT. Residues: CASSVSGQGSDTQYF. Full variable domain (rest looked up from reference TRBV9 and TRBJ2-3): DSGVTQTPKHLITATGQRVTLRCSPRSGDLSVYWYQQSLDQGLQFLIQYYNGEERAKGNILERFSAQQFPDLHSELNLSSLELGDSALYFCASSVSGQGSDTQYFGPGTRLTVL.

This chain joins TRBV7-3 and TRBJ2-7, with TRBD2 identical over 7 bases. J was trimmed by 7 bases and V by 2 bases; bases with no gene match: 11. The CDR3 covers 15 residues. In germline, CDR1 is SGHTA, CDR2 FQGTGA. Here the CDR3 DNA reads TGTGCCAGCAGCTTATACGGGGAGGCGGGGGAAGAGCAGTACTTC. Translation gives CASSLYGEAGEEQYF.